Reported below is one TCR beta chain. Its antigen is unidentified. Researchers ran the PCR with 60 Vbeta and 13 Jbeta primers. This table comes from immunoSEQ multiplex PCR, and its TCRdb copy is limited to in-frame clones, with some not included. This sample has over 150,000 clones, with about 70% found just once. These data belong to a study of cytomegalovirus exposure and HLA in healthy donors. Findings of the study overall: Further analysis, carried out later, found HLA-associated TCR beta chains more clonally expanded than equally common other chains.

Trimming removed 10 bases at V and 3 bases at J, with 21 bases between. CDR1 and CDR2 from the germline V gene are LNHDA and SQIVND (reference sequence). CDR3 length equals 15 residues. The receptor was isolated from a man between 18 and 35 years old in good health and CMV-seronegative. Sequencing input: PBMCs. The V call is TRBV19, the J call TRBJ1-2, with D possibly being TRBD1 (5 bases). The CDR3 is CATHPLTGGDYGYTF. The CDR3 region has the DNA TGTGCCACGCACCCCCTAACGGGGGGTGACTATGGCTACACCTTC.